The text below deals with one T cell receptor (beta chain). This sample was included in a study of blood T cell repertoires in COVID-19. Across the study: Sites across the United States, Italy and Spain contributed samples from acute and convalescent COVID-19.

The repertoire was sequenced with immunoSEQ multiplex PCR; TCRdb's copy has only in-frame clones and lacks some. The table lists almost 400,000 clones, roughly nine tenths of them singletons, with 1.7% in the top ten. Germline assignment: CDR1 MDHEN and CDR2 SYDVKM. V was trimmed by 4 bases and J by 4 bases, leaving 5 bases between them. This CDR3 has 12 residues. The chain links TRBV28 to TRBJ2-1; D is uncertain. This TCR was recovered from a woman aged 30 to 39 who had recovered from COVID-19. Sequences were obtained from PBMCs or T cells enriched from blood (not recorded which). For the CDR3, the DNA is TGTGCCAGCAGTTGGCCGTACAATGAGCAGTTCTTC. This gives the protein CASSWPYNEQFF.